The 20 T cell receptor beta chains below were found in one sample sequenced in a study of identical twins. One entry per CDR3 protein results from TCRdb running MiXCR on the 5' RACE reads. The sample yields around 500,000 distinct CDR3 sequences, 13% to 15% seen once. A further study also used this sample, focusing on yellow fever vaccine responses in identical twins.

The sequencing sample was made of CD4+ T cells sorted from blood. The receptors come from a woman aged 18-29 years in good health.

This clonotype was seen more than once but under ten times. This sequence joins TRBV28 and TRBJ2-7; TRBD2 is a possible D gene (5 bases). The CDR3 is 16 residues long. Germline CDR1 reads MDHEN; CDR2 reads SYDVKM. The V end was cut by 3 bases, the J end by 0 bases, with 15 bases between. The DNA for the CDR3 is TGTGCCAGCAGTTTGCTAGCTTTTCTAACCTCCTACGAGCAGTACTTC. It is translated as CASSLLAFLTSYEQYF.

V gene TRBV13 combines with J gene TRBJ1-2, with D tentatively TRBD1 (5 bases). The CDR3 consists of 15 residues. Germline V gives CDR1 PRHDT, CDR2 FYEKMQ (reference sequence). V was shortened by 2 bases and J by 5 bases, with 15 bases between the two germline ends. This CDR3 is CASSLIQEKGYGYTF. The CDR3 region has the DNA TGTGCCAGCAGCTTAATACAGGAAAAGGGGTATGGCTACACCTTC.

This clonotype has only a few counts. The chain couples TRBV15 to TRBJ2-7, with 8 bases fitting TRBD1. Trimming at V came to 8 bases and at J to 0 bases, leaving 9 bases not matched to a gene. The length of the CDR3 is 15 residues. The germline V gene has CDR1 LNHNV and CDR2 YYDKDF (reference sequence). CDR3 nucleotide sequence: TGTGCCACCGCCGAAGGGACAGGCAGCTCCTACGAGCAGTACTTC. Its translation: CATAEGTGSSYEQYF.

This chain connects TRBV20-1 to TRBJ2-1, with D unresolved. The CDR3 has 13 amino acids. V lost 1 base and J 6 bases, leaving 10 bases between the germline ends. Germline CDR1 reads DFQATT; CDR2 reads SNEGSKA (reference sequence). The CDR3 here is CSARGTLLNEQFF. DNA for the CDR3: TGCAGTGCTAGAGGGACCCTGCTCAATGAGCAGTTCTTC.

In its sample, this clonotype was seen once. The rearrangement uses TRBV30 and TRBJ2-7; 7 bases line up with TRBD1. Per germline, CDR1 GTSNPN and CDR2 SVGIG (reference sequence). Trimming cost V 3 bases and J 7 bases; bases outside gene matches: 3. This CDR3 contains 11 residues. In DNA, the CDR3 is TGTGCCTGGAGCCAGGGGGAAGAGCAGTACTTC. Translating it yields CAWSQGEEQYF. The full variable domain, its missing parts supplied by reference TRBV30 and TRBJ2-7, is SQTIHQWPATLVQPVGSPLSLECTVEGTSNPNLYWYRQAAGRGLQLLFYSVGIGQISSEVPQNLSASRPQDRQFILSSKKLLLSDSGFYLCAWSQGEEQYFGPGTRLTVT.

This clonotype has a count of ten or more. J is TRBJ1-2 and V is TRBV12-3 or TRBV12-4; 11 nucleotides line up with TRBD1. V trimming: 6 bases; J trimming: 6 bases; junction bases outside the gene matches: 3. This CDR3 region has 13 residues. The CDR3 region is CASSRGQGDGYTF. The CDR3 nucleotides read TGTGCCAGCAGCCGGGGACAGGGGGATGGCTACACCTTC.

The gene calls are TRBV24-1 and TRBJ2-1; a weak D match, TRBD2 (5 bases). The CDR3 consists of 15 residues. The V end was cut by 3 bases, the J end by 4 bases, with 12 bases between. CDR1 and CDR2 from the germline V gene are KGHDR and SFDVKD. The CDR3 is CATSDTGEGYNEQFF. The CDR3 nucleotides are TGTGCCACCAGTGATACTGGAGAGGGTTACAATGAGCAGTTCTTC.

This clonotype showed up just a few times. The gene calls are TRBV7-3 and TRBJ2-1; the match to TRBD1 covers 11 bases. The germline V gene has CDR1 SGHTA and CDR2 FQGTGA. The CDR3 has 15 amino acids. V gave up 5 bases and J gave up 5 bases; unmatched junction bases: 5. The CDR3: CASSNGQGANNEQFF. The CDR3 bases are TGTGCCAGCAGCAACGGACAGGGGGCAAACAATGAGCAGTTCTTC.

In its sample, this clonotype was seen a few times. This rearrangement joins TRBV4-2 to TRBJ2-7, with TRBD1 matching over 7 bases. The CDR3 contains 13 residues. CDR1 is LGHNA, CDR2 YNFKEQ, per germline. V trimming: 3 bases; J trimming: 5 bases; junction bases outside the gene matches: 4. The CDR3 DNA sequence: TGTGCCAGCAGCCAGAGGCAGGGGGACGAGCAGTACTTC. Residues: CASSQRQGDEQYF.

There are a few counts of this clonotype. This chain joins TRBV6-2 or TRBV6-3 and TRBJ2-1, with TRBD1 as a possible D gene (5 bases). Trimming cost V 6 bases and J 7 bases, with 25 bases left between them. Looked up from germline, CDR1 is MNHEY and CDR2 is SVGEGT. CDR3 length: 17 amino acids. The CDR3 region has the DNA TGTGCCAGCAGCCAAATGGGGCTAGAGTTGGTTAGGAATGAGCAGTTCTTC. Translation: CASSQMGLELVRNEQFF.

Many counts were recorded for this clonotype. This chain connects TRBV18 to TRBJ1-2; tentatively, D is TRBD1 (5 bases). The length of the CDR3 is 14 residues. The germline V gene has CDR1 KGHSH and CDR2 LQKENI. The V gene lost 3 bases and the J gene lost 0 bases, with 8 bases spanning the gap. CDR3 residues: CASSPSTANYGYTF. CDR3 nucleotide sequence: TGTGCCAGCTCACCCTCGACAGCTAACTATGGCTACACCTTC.

The chain joins TRBV14 to TRBJ2-7, with unresolved D. Trimming took 1 base from V and 3 from J, leaving 7 bases between them. The CDR3 extends over 13 amino acids. The germline V gene has CDR1 SGHDN and CDR2 FVKESK. DNA of the CDR3: TGTGCCAGCAGCCAAGTGGGGTACTACGAGCAGTACTTC. Its protein product is CASSQVGYYEQYF.

This chain connects TRBV28 to TRBJ2-7; D gene unclear. From germline, CDR1 is MDHEN and CDR2 SYDVKM. CDR3 length equals 14 residues. V shed 3 bases and J shed 0 bases, with 9 bases lying between them. The CDR3 nucleotides are TGTGCCAGCAGTTTTGCCGGATTCTCCTACGAGCAGTACTTC. Amino acids: CASSFAGFSYEQYF.

This clonotype was counted a few times. The chain is built from TRBV11-2 and TRBJ2-2, with TRBD2 identical over 8 bases. Trimming at V came to 3 bases and at J to 9 bases, leaving 6 bases not matched to a gene. The CDR3 spans 14 residues. CDR1 is SGHAT, CDR2 FQNNGV, per germline. CDR3 region: CASSFSAGARELFF. For the CDR3, the DNA is TGTGCCAGCAGCTTCTCAGCGGGGGCCAGGGAGCTGTTTTTT.

The sample holds a few counts of this clonotype. The chain employs TRBV28 and TRBJ2-5; maybe TRBD1 (6 bases). V lost 4 bases to trimming and J lost 4 bases, with 7 bases between them. The V gene's germline CDR1 is MDHEN and CDR2 SYDVKM. The length of the CDR3 is 12 residues. CDR3 DNA sequence: TGTGCCAGCAGTTCAGGGGTAGAGACCCAGTACTTC. Protein product: CASSSGVETQYF. Drawing the rest from reference TRBV28 and TRBJ2-5, the complete variable domain is DVKVTQSSRYLVKRTGEKVFLECVQDMDHENMFWYRQDPGLGLRLIYFSYDVKMKEKGDIPEGYSVSREKKERFSLILESASTNQTSMYLCASSSGVETQYFGPGTRLLVL.

This clonotype turned up a few times. V gene TRBV3-1 combines with J gene TRBJ2-2; tentative D call: TRBD1 (6 bases). The CDR3 consists of 17 residues. Trimming removed 3 bases at V and 3 bases at J, with 17 bases between. Germline CDR1 LGHDT, CDR2 YNNKEL (reference sequence). CDR3 protein: CASSQPLGGGDTGELFF. The CDR3 region has the DNA TGTGCCAGCAGCCAGCCCCTAGGGGGTGGGGACACCGGGGAGCTGTTTTTT.

This clonotype was seen a few times. The V call is TRBV5-1, the J call TRBJ2-3, with D possibly matching TRBD2 (5 bases). V was cut by 1 base and J by 0 bases, with 9 bases left in between. The CDR3 runs to 15 residues. CDR1 is SGHRS, CDR2 YFSETQ, per germline. The CDR3 DNA sequence: TGCGCCAGCAGCTTGACTAGTCCCAGCACAGATACGCAGTATTTT. Translated: CASSLTSPSTDTQYF. Using reference TRBV5-1 and TRBJ2-3 for the parts outside the CDR3, the full variable domain is KAGVTQTPRYLIKTRGQQVTLSCSPISGHRSVSWYQQTPGQGLQFLFEYFSETQRNKGNFPGRFSGRQFSNSRSEMNVSTLELGDSALYLCASSLTSPSTDTQYFGPGTRLTVL.

This clonotype was seen a handful of times. The rearrangement links TRBV5-4 to TRBJ2-7; TRBD2 agrees at 7 bases. This CDR3 region has 17 residues. Trimming took 0 bases from V and 6 from J; bases not matched to a gene: 15. Germline assignment: CDR1 SGHNT and CDR2 YYREEE (reference sequence). CDR3 nucleotide sequence: TGTGCCAGCAGCTTGGCCTGGTCGGGGGGTCTGATAGGCGAGCAGTACTTC. Its translation is CASSLAWSGGLIGEQYF. Based on the CDR3 plus reference TRBV5-4 and TRBJ2-7, the full variable domain is ETGVTQSPTHLIKTRGQQVTLRCSSQSGHNTVSWYQQALGQGPQFIFQYYREEENGRGNFPPRFSGLQFPNYSSELNVNALELDDSALYLCASSLAWSGGLIGEQYFGPGTRLTVT.

This clonotype was counted only a few times. The J gene is TRBJ2-7, the V gene TRBV6-2 or TRBV6-3, with D perhaps matching TRBD1 (6 bases). Germline V gene lookup returns CDR1 MNHEY and CDR2 SVGEGT. V dropped 5 bases and J dropped 3 bases, with 17 bases sitting between them. This CDR3 has 15 amino acids. The CDR3 here is CASSGLGQNRYEQYF. The CDR3 bases are TGTGCCAGCAGTGGACTTGGACAGAATCGCTACGAGCAGTACTTC.

The V gene is TRBV6-1, the J gene TRBJ2-1; a weak D match, TRBD1 (5 bases). The CDR3 has 15 residues. Germline CDR1 reads MNHNS; CDR2 reads SASEGT. V was cut by 6 bases and J by 0 bases, with 12 bases left in between. For the CDR3, the DNA is TGTGCCAGCAGGGACAACTACTTCTCCTACAATGAGCAGTTCTTC. Its protein product is CASRDNYFSYNEQFF.